The 29 T cell receptor beta chains below were found in one sample sequenced in a study of cytotoxic CD8 clonotypes in ibrutinib-treated CLL. The data were produced by immunoSEQ multiplex PCR, yet TCRdb's version contains in-frame clones alone and is incomplete. The data show 200,000 to 250,000 clones, roughly 73% seen once. The sequencing used PBMCs, collected after 12 months of ibrutinib treatment. The receptors derive from a human donor with chronic lymphocytic leukemia.

This clone has just a few counts. The V and J genes are TRBV9 and TRBJ2-5, with D uncertain. The CDR3 covers 13 residues. V lost 4 bases and J lost 1, with 8 bases in between. Germline values: CDR1 SGDLS, CDR2 YYNGEE. CDR3 amino acids: CASSPPFQETQYF. The CDR3 bases are TGTGCCAGCAGCCCCCCCTTCCAAGAGACCCAGTACTTC.

The chain employs TRBV7-2 and TRBJ1-4, with 12 bases aligning to TRBD1. The germline CDR1 and CDR2 sequences are SGHTA and FQGNSA. There are 17 residues in the CDR3. The V gene end was trimmed by 2 bases and the J gene end by 10 bases; junction bases not matched to a gene: 11. The CDR3 spells CASSLFAGTGGAGKLFF. The CDR3, as DNA: TGTGCCAGCAGCTTATTCGCCGGGACAGGGGGCGCGGGAAAACTGTTTTTT.

V usage is TRBV10-2 and J usage is TRBJ2-3; D unclear. The CDR3 sequence is 13 residues long. Per germline, CDR1 WSHSY and CDR2 SAAADI. V was shortened by 4 bases and J by 2 bases, with 7 bases between the two germline ends. CDR3 sequence: CASSAQATDTQYF. The CDR3 region has the DNA TGCGCCAGCAGTGCCCAAGCCACAGATACGCAGTATTTT.

The chain has TRBV2 and TRBJ2-1; D perhaps matches TRBD2 (6 bases). The ends were cut back, 3 bases at V and 3 bases at J, with 9 bases in the middle. This CDR3 has 14 residues. Per germline, CDR1 SNHLY and CDR2 FYNNEI. The CDR3 nucleotides read TGTGCCAGCAGTGAGCGGGATTTCTACAATGAGCAGTTCTTC. Translating it yields CASSERDFYNEQFF.

The J gene is TRBJ1-2, the V gene TRBV7-8; D is perhaps TRBD1 (6 bases). CDR1 is SGHVS, CDR2 FQNEAQ, per germline. V lost 5 bases to trimming and J lost 6 bases, with 19 bases between them. The CDR3 consists of 15 residues. CDR3 in DNA: TGTGCCAGCAGCCCAACCTCGGGGGGCACCAATGGCTACACCTTC. This encodes CASSPTSGGTNGYTF.

The rearrangement links TRBV7-6 to TRBJ2-7; possibly TRBD2 for D (5 bases). Germline V gene data show CDR1 as SGHVS and CDR2 as FNYEAQ. The V and J ends lost 2 bases and 5 bases respectively, with 13 bases between them. The CDR3 has 14 amino acids. The CDR3 reads CASSLTRESNEQYF. The CDR3 DNA reads TGTGCCAGCAGCTTAACTAGGGAGTCCAACGAGCAGTACTTC.

This clone has a handful of counts. CDR3 nucleotides: TGTGCCAGCAGCTGGCAGACAGGGTTGGGCAATCAGCCCCAGCATTTT. Its protein product is CASSWQTGLGNQPQHF. The chain has TRBV11-2 and TRBJ1-5, with 7 bases identical to TRBD1. This CDR3 region has 16 residues. Per germline, CDR1 SGHAT and CDR2 FQNNGV. Trimming removed 4 bases from V and 2 bases from J; junction bases left unmatched: 8.

This clone was seen just once. This chain links TRBV19 with TRBJ2-3; weak D call: TRBD2 (6 bases). The CDR3 totals 15 residues. Germline CDR1 LNHDA, CDR2 SQIVND (reference sequence). V was shortened by 1 base and J by 6 bases, with 14 bases between the two germline ends. CDR3 amino acids: CASSIGPLRGDTQYF. The DNA for the CDR3 is TGTGCCAGTAGTATAGGTCCGCTACGGGGGGATACGCAGTATTTT.

This sequence joins TRBV6-6 and TRBJ1-1, with 9 bases fitting TRBD1. The CDR3 is made up of 13 amino acids. The junction had 10 bases not matched to a gene; V was cut back by 11 bases and J by 6 bases. The germline gives CDR1 MNHNY, CDR2 SVGAGI (reference sequence). In DNA form, the CDR3 reads TGTGCCTCCCTCGACAGGGGGAATCCTGAAGCTTTCTTT. Protein sequence: CASLDRGNPEAFF.

This clone is a singleton in its sample. This chain uses TRBV5-6 with TRBJ2-7; D gene uncertain. Trimming took off 2 bases at V and 0 bases at J, with 9 bases between the two ends. The CDR3 runs to 14 residues. Germline CDR1 is SGHDT and CDR2 is YYEEEE. In DNA, the CDR3 is TGTGCCAGCAGCTTCCCGACATTCTCCTACGAGCAGTACTTC. It codes for CASSFPTFSYEQYF. The full variable domain, its missing parts supplied by reference TRBV5-6 and TRBJ2-7, is DAGVTQSPTHLIKTRGQQVTLRCSPKSGHDTVSWYQQALGQGPQFIFQYYEEEERQRGNFPDRFSGHQFPNYSSELNVNALLLGDSALYLCASSFPTFSYEQYFGPGTRLTVT.

This clone came up once. The rearrangement links TRBV29-1 to TRBJ1-4, with D hard to call. Looked up from germline, CDR1 is SQVTM and CDR2 is ANQGSEA. V dropped 6 bases and J dropped 3 bases, with 17 bases sitting between them. There are 15 residues in the CDR3. In DNA, the CDR3 is TGCAGCGTGGCCCCCCCGGAGGGCCCTAATGAAAAACTGTTTTTT. It codes for CSVAPPEGPNEKLFF.

The rearrangement joins TRBV11-3 to TRBJ2-1, with unresolved D. V lost 2 bases, J lost 6 bases, and 8 bases lay in between. This CDR3 has 13 amino acids. The germline gives CDR1 SGHNT, CDR2 YENEEA. DNA for the CDR3: TGTGCCAGCAGCTTAACGGCCTCCAATGAGCAGTTCTTC. Residues: CASSLTASNEQFF.

The chain links TRBV27 to TRBJ2-1, with 15 bases identical to TRBD2. Germline V CDR1 and CDR2: MNHEY, SMNVEV (reference sequence). The CDR3 length is 19 residues. The V segment lost 4 bases and the J segment 5 bases; nucleotides outside the gene matches: 12. The chain's CDR3 is CASSSLGLAGGVGHNEQFF. CDR3 DNA sequence: TGTGCCAGCAGTTCCCTGGGACTAGCGGGAGGAGTTGGGCACAATGAGCAGTTCTTC.

This chain links TRBV28 with TRBJ1-2; D is unclear. Germline V gives CDR1 MDHEN, CDR2 SYDVKM. The CDR3 is 17 residues long. With 2 bases removed from V and 6 bases from J, the gap between germline ends came to 22 bases. The CDR3 DNA reads as TGTGCCAGCAGTTTAGCCCCACTCAAATCCTACCAGGATGGCTACACCTTC. It translates to CASSLAPLKSYQDGYTF.

This chain links TRBV6-5 with TRBJ2-2; TRBD2 agrees at 9 bases. In germline, CDR1 is MNHEY, CDR2 SVGAGI. V shed 10 bases, J shed 4 bases, and the junction held 10 bases outside the gene matches. This CDR3 has 15 residues. CDR3 in amino acids: CATQGGGVRTGELFF. The CDR3 DNA reads as TGTGCCACCCAAGGCGGGGGGGTCCGCACCGGGGAGCTGTTTTTT.

The rearrangement joins TRBV11-2 to TRBJ1-1; no definite D call. The CDR3 is 15 residues long. V was pared by 4 bases and J by 3 bases, with 15 bases between. Germline CDR1 and CDR2: SGHAT and FQNNGV. The CDR3 coding sequence is TGTGCCAGCAGCTCCCGGGCCTCGGCGGACACTGAAGCTTTCTTT. This encodes CASSSRASADTEAFF. Variable domain in full (rest from reference TRBV11-2 and TRBJ1-1): EAGVAQSPRYKIIEKRQSVAFWCNPISGHATLYWYQQILGQGPKLLIQFQNNGVVDDSQLPKDRFSAERLKGVDSTLKIQPAKLEDSAVYLCASSSRASADTEAFFGQGTRLTVV.

This clone was observed once. The V call is TRBV27, the J call TRBJ2-7; D may be TRBD1 (6 bases). The CDR3 has 13 amino acids. CDR1 is MNHEY, CDR2 SMNVEV, per germline (reference sequence). With 6 bases removed from V and 3 bases from J, the gap between germline ends came to 12 bases. The CDR3: CASRLTQGYEQYF. The CDR3 nucleotides are TGTGCCAGCAGGTTGACACAGGGCTACGAGCAGTACTTC.

This sequence joins TRBV5-1 and TRBJ2-1, with TRBD1 identical over 7 bases. The CDR3 is 14 amino acids. The germline V gene encodes CDR1 SGHRS and CDR2 YFSETQ. Trimming took 0 bases from V and 5 from J; bases not matched to a gene: 2. The CDR3 reads CASSLEQGNNEQFF. CDR3 coding DNA: TGCGCCAGCAGCTTGGAACAGGGGAACAATGAGCAGTTCTTC. The variable domain in full, with the rest retrieved from reference TRBV5-1 and TRBJ2-1, is KAGVTQTPRYLIKTRGQQVTLSCSPISGHRSVSWYQQTPGQGLQFLFEYFSETQRNKGNFPGRFSGRQFSNSRSEMNVSTLELGDSALYLCASSLEQGNNEQFFGPGTRLTVL.

The genes are TRBV6-1 and TRBJ1-2; D gene unclear. The CDR3 has 14 residues. Germline lookup yields CDR1 MNHNS and CDR2 SASEGT. The V end lost 1 base, the J end lost 8 bases, and 14 bases lay between the germline ends. The CDR3 loop reads CASSEVFGRKGYTF. The CDR3 region has the DNA TGTGCCAGCAGTGAAGTTTTCGGCCGGAAAGGCTACACCTTC.

This rearrangement joins TRBV7-9 to TRBJ1-1; 7 bases fit TRBD1. CDR3 length: 12 amino acids. The ends lost 3 bases at V and 9 bases at J; junction bases unmatched: 4. The germline V gene encodes CDR1 SEHNR and CDR2 FQNEAQ (reference sequence). The CDR3: CASSFGTEKAFF. CDR3 coding DNA: TGTGCCAGCAGCTTTGGGACAGAGAAAGCTTTCTTT.

This clone has just one count. This sequence joins TRBV11-3 and TRBJ2-1; D is possibly TRBD1 or TRBD2 (5 bases each). The germline V gene has CDR1 SGHNT and CDR2 YENEEA. The CDR3 spans 15 residues. The V end lost 3 bases, the J end lost 5 bases, and 14 bases lay between the germline ends. CDR3: CASSLAPGADNEQFF. The CDR3 DNA is TGTGCCAGCAGCTTGGCGCCCGGGGCCGACAATGAGCAGTTCTTC.

The chain recombines TRBV2 with TRBJ2-3; D unclear. The CDR3 has 15 residues. From germline, CDR1 is SNHLY and CDR2 FYNNEI. With 6 bases removed from V and 5 bases from J, the gap between germline ends came to 18 bases. The CDR3 nucleotides are TGTGCCAGCAGGTTTGGGATCCCGAACTTAGATACGCAGTATTTT. Protein product: CASRFGIPNLDTQYF.

The V gene is TRBV5-1, the J gene TRBJ1-1; unclear D gene. CDR3 length equals 14 residues. V lost 4 bases, J lost 0 bases, and 10 bases lay in between. Germline CDR1 reads SGHRS; CDR2 reads YFSETQ. In DNA form, the CDR3 reads TGCGCCAGCAGCGGTACAGTCATGAACACTGAAGCTTTCTTT. Protein product: CASSGTVMNTEAFF.

V and J are TRBV29-1 and TRBJ1-2; D is unclear. The germline gives CDR1 SQVTM, CDR2 ANQGSEA. CDR3 length equals 15 residues. The V and J ends lost 4 bases and 2 bases respectively, with 17 bases between them. This chain's CDR3 is CSVAGGDSPNYGYTF. In nucleotides, the CDR3 is TGCAGCGTTGCAGGAGGCGATTCCCCCAACTATGGCTACACCTTC. The full variable domain, in which reference TRBV29-1 and TRBJ1-2 provide the parts outside the CDR3, is SAVISQKPSRDICQRGTSLTIQCQVDSQVTMMFWYRQQPGQSLTLIATANQGSEATYESGFVIDKFPISRPNLTFSTLTVSNMSPEDSSIYLCSVAGGDSPNYGYTFGSGTRLTVV.

The chain links TRBV7-8 to TRBJ1-5; D gene unclear. Trimming took 5 bases from V and 7 from J, leaving 18 bases between them. Per the germline V gene, CDR1 is SGHVS and CDR2 is FQNEAQ. The length of the CDR3 is 15 residues. The CDR3 nucleotides are TGTGCCAGCAGCCCCAATTTAGCGGTTGGACAGCCCCAGCATTTT. Translated: CASSPNLAVGQPQHF.

This chain links TRBV6-5 with TRBJ2-2, with D hard to call. The V end was cut by 0 bases, the J end by 4 bases, with 3 bases between. Germline V gene sequence: CDR1 MNHEY, CDR2 SVGAGI. This CDR3 has 13 amino acids. CDR3 bases: TGTGCCAGCAGTTACTCTAGCACCGGGGAGCTGTTTTTT. It yields the protein CASSYSSTGELFF.

The chain has TRBV6-5 and TRBJ1-1; 9 bases fit TRBD1. After removal of 6 bases from V and 2 bases from J, the junction contained 7 bases not matched to a gene. The germline V gene has CDR1 MNHEY and CDR2 SVGAGI. The CDR3 has 15 amino acids. CDR3 region: CASRDRGLQNTEAFF. CDR3 in DNA: TGTGCCAGCAGGGACAGGGGACTCCAAAACACTGAAGCTTTCTTT.

The chain combines TRBV6-1 with TRBJ2-7; no firm D call. The CDR3 has 12 amino acids. Trimming shortened V by 4 bases and J by 4 bases, and 8 bases separated the two germline ends. The germline V gene has CDR1 MNHNS and CDR2 SASEGT. Here the CDR3 DNA reads TGTGCCAGCAGTGTTACCCCTTACGAGCAGTACTTC. This encodes CASSVTPYEQYF.

The V call is TRBV4-1, the J call TRBJ2-1; D not certain. Per germline, CDR1 MGHRA and CDR2 YSYEKL. The CDR3 covers 14 residues. Trimming pared 1 base from V and 8 bases from J, leaving 12 bases between. The CDR3: CASSQVGSPHEQFF. DNA for the CDR3: TGCGCCAGCAGCCAAGTGGGCAGCCCCCATGAGCAGTTCTTC.